This T cell receptor beta chain was sequenced for a study of OX40 agonist ivuxolimab in advanced cancers. This clone was detected only once. The V gene's germline CDR1 is SGHNT and CDR2 YENEEA. Trimming cost V 2 bases and J 0 bases; bases outside gene matches: 3. CDR3 length: 16 residues. Using immunoSEQ multiplex PCR, the repertoire was profiled, and TCRdb retains in-frame clones only, with some absent. Counted here are 60,000 to 100,000 clones, about 90% occurring once; the ten biggest clones make up about 0.54%. The material sequenced was CD4+ or CD8+ T cells sorted from blood, taken in a trial of the OX40 agonist ivuxolimab. This receptor was taken from an adult with an advanced solid tumor such as melanoma, head and neck, liver or kidney cancer. The chain recombines TRBV11-3 with TRBJ2-2; 7 positions match TRBD2. The CDR3 region has the DNA TGTGCCAGCAGCTTAAGTCTAGCGGCGAACACCGGGGAGCTGTTTTTT. Translated, it gives CASSLSLAANTGELFF.